The clone carrying this T cell receptor (beta chain) was counted only a few times. Produced via immunoSEQ multiplex PCR; TCRdb's table is partial and in-frame only. The table records tens of thousands of clones, 70% of them present only once. The CDR3 is 14 residues long. Trimming at V came to 4 bases and at J to 7 bases, leaving 10 bases not matched to a gene. Germline V gene lookup returns CDR1 SGHNT and CDR2 YYREEE (reference sequence). The sample comes from a study of T cell clones after liver transplantation. Study at large: TCRbeta sequencing after a pre-transplant mixed lymphocyte reaction identified graft-donor-reactive clones, later tracked in post-transplant blood.

CD3+CD4+ and CD3+CD8+ cells were FACS-sorted from thawed unstimulated PBMCs. Material: CD4+ T cells from blood, obtained at the approximately 16-month timepoint. This receptor was identified in a human patient who received a liver transplant. Some T cells may have come from the graft donor. The chain is built from TRBV5-4 and TRBJ2-7; 8 nucleotides align to TRBD1. The CDR3 nucleotides are TGTGCCAGCAGCGTCGACAGGGGAACTGGGGAGCAGTACTTC. Amino acids: CASSVDRGTGEQYF.